This TCR beta chain appears in the sequencing data of a study of shared clonotypes between healthy human individuals. Turning to the study itself: Per donor, three plates held CD4 naive cells, three held CD4 memory, two held CD8 naive and one held CD8 memory. Study results and caveats: Rarefaction gave evidence that sorted-subset sequencing remained incomplete despite large depth. Specimens sampled were limited to blood, with tissue repertoires likely differing.

Germline V gives CDR1 MNHEY, CDR2 SVGAGI. The CDR3 runs to 13 residues. With V trimmed by 5 bases and J by 6 bases, 5 bases remained unmatched. Negatively enriched CD4+ T cells were divided by CD45RA into naive and memory. Produced via immunoSEQ multiplex PCR; TCRdb's table is partial and in-frame only. Counted here are roughly 1 million clones, about 77% occurring once; the ten biggest clones make up approximately 1.5%. With respect to this clone: Its antigen is still unknown.

Sample: memory CD4+ T cells sorted from blood. Subset of the sample: CD45RA-negative fraction. The sequence came from a man aged 18 to 29 in good health. The chain uses TRBV6-5 and TRBJ2-3, with 7 nucleotides matching TRBD1. CDR3 coding DNA: TGTGCCAGCAGTAGACAGGGTTCGGATACGCAGTATTTT. Its protein product is CASSRQGSDTQYF.